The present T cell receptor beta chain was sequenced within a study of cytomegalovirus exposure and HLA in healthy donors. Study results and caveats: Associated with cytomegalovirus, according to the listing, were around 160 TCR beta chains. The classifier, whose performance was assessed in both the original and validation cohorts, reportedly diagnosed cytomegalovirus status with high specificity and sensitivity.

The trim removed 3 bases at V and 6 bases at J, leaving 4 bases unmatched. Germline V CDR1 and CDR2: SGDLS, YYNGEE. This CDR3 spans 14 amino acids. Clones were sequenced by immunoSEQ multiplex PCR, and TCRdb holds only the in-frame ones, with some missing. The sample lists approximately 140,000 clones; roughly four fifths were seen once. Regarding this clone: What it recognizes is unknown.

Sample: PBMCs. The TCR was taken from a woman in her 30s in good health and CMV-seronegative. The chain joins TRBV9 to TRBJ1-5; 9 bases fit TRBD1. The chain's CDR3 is CASSAGTGFQPQHF. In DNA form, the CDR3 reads TGTGCCAGCAGCGCCGGGACAGGGTTTCAGCCCCAGCATTTT.